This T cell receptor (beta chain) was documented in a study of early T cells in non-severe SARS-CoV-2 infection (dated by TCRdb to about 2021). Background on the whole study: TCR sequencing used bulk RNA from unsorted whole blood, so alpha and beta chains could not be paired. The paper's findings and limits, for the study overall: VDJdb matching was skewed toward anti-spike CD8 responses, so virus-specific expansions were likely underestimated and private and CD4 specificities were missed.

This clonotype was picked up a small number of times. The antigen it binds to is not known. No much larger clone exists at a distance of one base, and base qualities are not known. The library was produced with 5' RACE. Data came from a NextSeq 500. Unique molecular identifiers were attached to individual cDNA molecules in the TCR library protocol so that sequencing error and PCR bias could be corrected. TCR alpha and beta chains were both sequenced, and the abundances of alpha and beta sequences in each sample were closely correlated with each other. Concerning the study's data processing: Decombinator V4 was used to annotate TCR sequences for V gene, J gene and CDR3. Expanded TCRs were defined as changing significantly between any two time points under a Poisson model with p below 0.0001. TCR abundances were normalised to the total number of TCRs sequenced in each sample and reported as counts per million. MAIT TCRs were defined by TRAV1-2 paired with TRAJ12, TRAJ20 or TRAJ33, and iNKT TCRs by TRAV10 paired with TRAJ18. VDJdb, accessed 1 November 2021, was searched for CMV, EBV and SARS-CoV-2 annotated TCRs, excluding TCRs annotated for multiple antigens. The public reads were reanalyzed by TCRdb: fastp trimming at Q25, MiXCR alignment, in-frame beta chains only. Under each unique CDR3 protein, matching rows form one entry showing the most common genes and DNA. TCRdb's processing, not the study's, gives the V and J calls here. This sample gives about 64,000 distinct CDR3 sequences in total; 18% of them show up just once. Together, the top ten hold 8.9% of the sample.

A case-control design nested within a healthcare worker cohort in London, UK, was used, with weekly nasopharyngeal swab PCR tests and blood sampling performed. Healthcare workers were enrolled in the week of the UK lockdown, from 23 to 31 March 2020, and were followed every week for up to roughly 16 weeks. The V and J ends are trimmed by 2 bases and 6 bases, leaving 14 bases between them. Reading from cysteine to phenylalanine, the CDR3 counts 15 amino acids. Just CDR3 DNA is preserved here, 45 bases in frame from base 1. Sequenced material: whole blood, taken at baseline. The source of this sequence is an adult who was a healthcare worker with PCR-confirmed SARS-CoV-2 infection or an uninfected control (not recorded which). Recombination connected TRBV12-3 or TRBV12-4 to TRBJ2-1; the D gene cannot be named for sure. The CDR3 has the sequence CASSLSLLQTNEQFF. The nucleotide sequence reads TGTGCCAGCAGTTTATCGTTATTACAGACCAATGAGCAGTTCTTC.